These 17 T cell receptor beta chains came from one sample sequenced in a study of cytomegalovirus exposure and HLA in healthy donors. PCR was performed using 60 Vbeta and 13 Jbeta primers. The data were produced by immunoSEQ multiplex PCR, yet TCRdb's version contains in-frame clones alone and is incomplete. The data show about 200,000 clones, with over 65% seen just once and less than 3.5% held by the top ten. The sequenced sample consisted of PBMCs. The receptors shown here come from a young woman in good health and CMV-seronegative.

This rearrangement joins TRBV18 to TRBJ2-7; 9 bases agree with TRBD2. The CDR3 runs 15 residues. The V gene end was trimmed by 3 bases and the J gene end by 0 bases; junction bases not matched to a gene: 3. Germline assignment: CDR1 KGHSH and CDR2 LQKENI. Here the CDR3 DNA reads TGTGCCAGCTCACCGGCTAGCGGGATCTCCTACGAGCAGTACTTC. Translating gives CASSPASGISYEQYF.

The count of this clone is one. The chain joins TRBV7-9 to TRBJ1-2; TRBD1 aligns across 10 bases. V lost 4 bases, J lost 3 bases, and 8 bases stayed unmatched. This CDR3 is built from 16 residues. Germline CDR1 is SEHNR and CDR2 is FQNEAQ (reference sequence). CDR3 loop: CASSSDRGLLDYGYTF. The CDR3 coding sequence is TGTGCCAGCAGCTCTGACAGGGGGCTTTTAGACTATGGCTACACCTTC.

A remark on this clone: Other nucleotide sequences from this sample produce the same CDR3. The chain links TRBV5-1 to TRBJ1-1; D unclear. V lost 1 base and J lost 3, with 10 bases in between. Looked up from germline, CDR1 is SGHRS and CDR2 is YFSETQ. The CDR3 is made up of 14 amino acids. The CDR3 loop is CASSLLGGDTEAFF. The CDR3 DNA reads as TGCGCCAGCAGCTTGCTTGGCGGGGACACTGAAGCTTTCTTT. The entire variable domain, with the rest obtained from reference TRBV5-1 and TRBJ1-1, is as follows: KAGVTQTPRYLIKTRGQQVTLSCSPISGHRSVSWYQQTPGQGLQFLFEYFSETQRNKGNFPGRFSGRQFSNSRSEMNVSTLELGDSALYLCASSLLGGDTEAFFGQGTRLTVV.

This chain joins TRBV9 and TRBJ1-1, with 7 bases identical to TRBD1. The CDR3 totals 14 residues. In germline, CDR1 is SGDLS, CDR2 YYNGEE. Trimming removed 2 bases from V and 3 bases from J; junction bases left unmatched: 4. This CDR3 reads CASSVRDRDTEAFF. The CDR3 region has the DNA TGTGCCAGCAGCGTTCGGGACAGAGACACTGAAGCTTTCTTT.

The V gene is TRBV7-9, the J gene TRBJ2-7, with TRBD1 identical over 9 bases. From germline, CDR1 is SEHNR and CDR2 FQNEAQ (reference sequence). The CDR3 is 15 amino acids. Losses at the gene ends were 5 bases for V and 3 bases for J; bases not matched to a gene: 8. The CDR3 region is CASSPKQGAFYEQYF. CDR3 DNA: TGTGCCAGCAGCCCTAAACAGGGGGCTTTCTACGAGCAGTACTTC.

The sample holds a few counts of this clone. The V and J genes are TRBV15 and TRBJ2-5; possibly TRBD1 for D (6 bases). Germline CDR1 LNHNV, CDR2 YYDKDF (reference sequence). The CDR3 is 14 residues long. V was pared by 1 base and J by 5 bases, with 11 bases between. The DNA of the CDR3 is TGTGCCACCAGCAGAGGGGGGCCGGGGGAGACCCAGTACTTC. As protein: CATSRGGPGETQYF.

CDR3 in amino acids: CASSLTSRYEQYF. In nucleotides, the CDR3 is TGTGCCAGCAGCTTAACTAGCAGGTACGAGCAGTACTTC. This chain joins TRBV11-2 and TRBJ2-7; a weak D match, TRBD2 (6 bases). Per the germline V gene, CDR1 is SGHAT and CDR2 is FQNNGV. CDR3 length: 13 residues. Trimming took 2 bases from V and 4 from J, leaving 9 bases between them.

This rearrangement joins TRBV9 to TRBJ1-1; TRBD1 is a possible D gene (5 bases). The CDR3 consists of 14 residues. Trimming took 2 bases from V and 3 from J, leaving 11 bases between them. The germline V gene has CDR1 SGDLS and CDR2 YYNGEE. CDR3 DNA sequence: TGTGCCAGCAGCGTTCGGGGGGAGGACACTGAAGCTTTCTTT. This codes for CASSVRGEDTEAFF. The complete variable domain, with remaining parts taken from reference TRBV9 and TRBJ1-1, reads DSGVTQTPKHLITATGQRVTLRCSPRSGDLSVYWYQQSLDQGLQFLIQYYNGEERAKGNILERFSAQQFPDLHSELNLSSLELGDSALYFCASSVRGEDTEAFFGQGTRLTVV.

The rearrangement uses TRBV2 and TRBJ2-3; 11 positions agree with TRBD2. Germline values: CDR1 SNHLY, CDR2 FYNNEI. The V gene end was trimmed by 7 bases and the J gene end by 2 bases; junction bases not matched to a gene: 5. The CDR3 sequence is 15 residues long. In DNA, the CDR3 is TGTGCCAGCACTACGACTAGCGGGGACACAGATACGCAGTATTTT. Translation gives CASTTTSGDTDTQYF.

This sequence joins TRBV5-4 and TRBJ2-1; 7 bases match TRBD2. Germline-derived CDR1 and CDR2 are SGHNT and YYREEE (reference sequence). The J segment lost 0 bases and the V segment lost 5 bases, leaving 8 bases of the junction unmatched. The CDR3 has 16 residues. Here the CDR3 reads CASRPPSGISYNEQFF. In nucleotides, the CDR3 is TGTGCCAGCAGACCTCCTAGCGGAATCTCCTACAATGAGCAGTTCTTC.

The chain joins TRBV12-5 to TRBJ2-3; TRBD1 aligns across 7 bases. Germline V gives CDR1 LGHNT, CDR2 FRNRAP. This CDR3 has 19 residues. After removal of 0 bases from V and 2 bases from J, the junction contained 14 bases not matched to a gene. The CDR3 DNA reads TGTGCTAGTGGTTTGGTACCATCATGGACAGGTCGTGCCACAGATACGCAGTATTTT. Translating gives CASGLVPSWTGRATDTQYF.

The chain carries TRBV5-4 and TRBJ2-5; D not certain. CDR1 SGHNT and CDR2 YYREEE come from the germline V gene (reference sequence). Trimming cost V 2 bases and J 1 base, with 9 bases left between them. This CDR3 is 14 amino acids long. CDR3: CASSFGPFQETQYF. The CDR3 coding sequence is TGTGCCAGCAGCTTTGGGCCCTTCCAAGAGACCCAGTACTTC.

This clone has a handful of counts. The chain uses TRBV7-8 and TRBJ1-4, with no clear D. CDR1 SGHVS and CDR2 FQNEAQ come from the germline V gene. This CDR3 spans 15 amino acids. Deletions cut 5 bases from V and 0 bases from J, with 10 bases between. CDR3 in amino acids: CASSPVWSTNEKLFF. DNA of the CDR3: TGTGCCAGCAGCCCAGTCTGGTCAACTAATGAAAAACTGTTTTTT.

V is TRBV11-2 and J is TRBJ2-3, with TRBD1 as a possible D gene (5 bases). In germline, CDR1 is SGHAT, CDR2 FQNNGV. V was cut by 3 bases and J by 6 bases, with 10 bases left in between. The CDR3 covers 13 residues. The CDR3 is CASSFDSRDTQYF. The CDR3 nucleotides are TGTGCCAGCAGCTTTGACAGTCGGGATACGCAGTATTTT.

V usage is TRBV5-6 and J usage is TRBJ2-7; TRBD1 is a possible D gene (6 bases). Looked up from germline, CDR1 is SGHDT and CDR2 is YYEEEE. With 4 bases removed from V and 2 bases from J, the gap between germline ends came to 13 bases. This CDR3 is 14 amino acids long. This CDR3 reads CASSPDRRAYEQYF. The CDR3 DNA reads as TGTGCCAGCAGCCCGGACAGAAGAGCCTACGAGCAGTACTTC.

The gene calls are TRBV5-1 and TRBJ1-1, with D uncertain. Trimming took 0 bases from V and 7 from J, leaving 13 bases between them. The CDR3 has 14 residues. Germline CDR1 SGHRS, CDR2 YFSETQ. The CDR3 here is CASSLVVGDCEAFF. The CDR3 coding sequence is TGCGCCAGCAGCTTGGTAGTCGGAGATTGTGAAGCTTTCTTT.

This clone was counted between two and nine times. The genes are TRBV15 and TRBJ2-1, with 8 positions matching TRBD2. The CDR3 consists of 16 residues. Germline CDR1 reads LNHNV; CDR2 reads YYDKDF (reference sequence). The V and J ends lost 1 base and 10 bases, in that order; junction bases with no gene match: 12. CDR3 residues: CATSRGGAGGLGEQFF. CDR3 DNA sequence: TGTGCCACCAGCAGAGGAGGGGCGGGAGGTCTTGGAGAGCAGTTCTTC.